The clone carrying this TCR beta chain was counted many times. The antigen remains undetermined. This record comes from a study of T cells in Graves' hyperthyroidism and ophthalmopathy. Study-wide points: A model of 13 V-J pairs discriminated ophthalmopathy from stable hyperthyroidism. Before onset, ophthalmopathy was predicted by the model a median around 6 months earlier. Most thyroid clonotypes with frequency above 0.001 were detected in blood.

TCR beta CDR3 regions were amplified from RNA. In the first-round RT-PCR of the TCR CDR3, the HTBI primer set was used. TCRdb re-analysed the multiplex PCR reads in MiXCR, keeping a single row per CDR3 protein. The table records hundreds of thousands of distinct CDR3 sequences, roughly 45% of them present only once. Diagnosis relied on clinical symptoms, serum thyroxine and TRAb, thyroid ultrasound and orbital computed tomography. The V end lost 2 bases, the J end lost 4 bases, and 14 bases lay between the germline ends. The CDR3 has 15 residues. CDR1 SGHVS and CDR2 FNYEAQ come from the germline V gene.

The origin of this receptor is an adult man with Graves' disease, either hyperthyroidism or ophthalmopathy (not recorded which). This chain joins TRBV7-6 and TRBJ1-1; unclear D gene. Sequencing was carried out using peripheral blood or thyroid tissue (not recorded which). Here the CDR3 reads CASSLTVGVSTEAFF. CDR3 in DNA: TGTGCCAGCAGCTTAACGGTGGGCGTAAGCACTGAAGCTTTCTTT.